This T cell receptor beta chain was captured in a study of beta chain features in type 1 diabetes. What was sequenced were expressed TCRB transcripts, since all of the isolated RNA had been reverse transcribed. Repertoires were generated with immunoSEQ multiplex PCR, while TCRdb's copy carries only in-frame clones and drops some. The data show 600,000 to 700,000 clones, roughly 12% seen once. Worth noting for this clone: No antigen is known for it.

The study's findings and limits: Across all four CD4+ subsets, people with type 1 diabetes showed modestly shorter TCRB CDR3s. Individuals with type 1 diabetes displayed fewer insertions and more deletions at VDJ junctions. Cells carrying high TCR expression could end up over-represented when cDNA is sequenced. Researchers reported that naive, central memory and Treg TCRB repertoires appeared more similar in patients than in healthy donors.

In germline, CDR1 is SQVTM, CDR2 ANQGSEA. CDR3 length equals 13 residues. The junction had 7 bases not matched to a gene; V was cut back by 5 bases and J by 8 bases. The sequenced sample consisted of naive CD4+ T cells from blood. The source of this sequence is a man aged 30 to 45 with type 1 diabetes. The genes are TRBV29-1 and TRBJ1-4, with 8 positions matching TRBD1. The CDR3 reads CSVKGQGLEKLFF. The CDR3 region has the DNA TGCAGCGTTAAAGGACAGGGTTTGGAAAAACTGTTTTTT.